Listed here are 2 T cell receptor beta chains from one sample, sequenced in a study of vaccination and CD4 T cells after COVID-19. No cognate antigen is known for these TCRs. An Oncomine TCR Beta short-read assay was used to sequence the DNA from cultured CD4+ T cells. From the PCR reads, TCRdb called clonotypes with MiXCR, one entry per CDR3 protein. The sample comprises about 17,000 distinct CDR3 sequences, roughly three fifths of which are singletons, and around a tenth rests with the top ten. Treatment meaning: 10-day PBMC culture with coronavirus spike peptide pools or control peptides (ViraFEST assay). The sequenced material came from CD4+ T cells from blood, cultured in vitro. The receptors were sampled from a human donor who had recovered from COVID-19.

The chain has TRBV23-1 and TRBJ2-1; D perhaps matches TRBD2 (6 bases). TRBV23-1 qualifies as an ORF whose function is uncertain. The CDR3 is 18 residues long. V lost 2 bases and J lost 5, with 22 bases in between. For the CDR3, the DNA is TGCGCCAGCAGTCAAAGCCCAGGATCTACGGGGGTTCACAATGAGCAGTTCTTC. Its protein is CASSQSPGSTGVHNEQFF.

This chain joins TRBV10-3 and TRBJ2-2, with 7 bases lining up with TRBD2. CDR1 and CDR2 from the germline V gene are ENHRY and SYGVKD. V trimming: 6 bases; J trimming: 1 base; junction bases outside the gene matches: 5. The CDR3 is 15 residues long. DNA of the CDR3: TGTGCCATCAGGCCAACTAGCGAGAACACCGGGGAGCTGTTTTTT. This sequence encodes CAIRPTSENTGELFF.